This T cell receptor beta chain was observed in a study of blood T cells in healthy people across ages. This CDR3 spans 16 amino acids. In germline, CDR1 is LGHNA, CDR2 YNFKEQ. The V end lost 1 base, the J end lost 8 bases, and 20 bases lay between the germline ends. A J-beta primer mix and a sample-barcoded 5' primer were used in a second PCR of roughly 7 to 12 cycles. TCRdb called the 5' RACE reads again in MiXCR, with one record for every CDR3 protein. The sample carries 450,000 to 600,000 distinct CDR3 sequences, about 26% recorded once. This clonotype was detected only a few times. Its antigen is not known. The study, taken as a whole, reports: Getting older went along with TCR beta diversity per million T cells dropping roughly linearly. Both naive CD4+ cell counts and diversity were greater in long-lived donors than in aged donors.

This sample was also put to use in a study of T cells of mothers and their children. This second study says: Donors were three healthy Caucasian mothers and their six children.

This TCR was recovered from a boy between 2 and 10 years old in good health. The sequenced material came from blood. This sequence joins TRBV4-2 and TRBJ1-2, with D perhaps TRBD1 (5 bases). CDR3 coding DNA: TGTGCCAGCAGCCAAGGATTGGTAGGGCAGGGCGGCGGCTACACCTTC. Amino acids: CASSQGLVGQGGGYTF.